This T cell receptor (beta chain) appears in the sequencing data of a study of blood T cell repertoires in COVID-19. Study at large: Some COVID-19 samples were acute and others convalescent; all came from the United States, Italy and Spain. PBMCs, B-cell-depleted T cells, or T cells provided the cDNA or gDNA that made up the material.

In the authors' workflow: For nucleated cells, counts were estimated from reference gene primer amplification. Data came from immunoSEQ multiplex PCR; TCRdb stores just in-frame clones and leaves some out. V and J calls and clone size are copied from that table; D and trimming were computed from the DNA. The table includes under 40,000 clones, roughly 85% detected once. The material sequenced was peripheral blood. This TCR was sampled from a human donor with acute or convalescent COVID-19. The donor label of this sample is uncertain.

In DNA, the CDR3 is TGTGCCAGCAGCTTAGTGGCAGGGGGGTCCTACGAGCAGTACTTC. It specifies CASSLVAGGSYEQYF. This chain uses TRBV11-3 with TRBJ2-7; a possible D gene is TRBD1 (7 bases). V was cut by 1 base and J by 1 base, with 11 bases left in between. The germline V gene has CDR1 SGHNT and CDR2 YENEEA. The CDR3 is made up of 15 amino acids.